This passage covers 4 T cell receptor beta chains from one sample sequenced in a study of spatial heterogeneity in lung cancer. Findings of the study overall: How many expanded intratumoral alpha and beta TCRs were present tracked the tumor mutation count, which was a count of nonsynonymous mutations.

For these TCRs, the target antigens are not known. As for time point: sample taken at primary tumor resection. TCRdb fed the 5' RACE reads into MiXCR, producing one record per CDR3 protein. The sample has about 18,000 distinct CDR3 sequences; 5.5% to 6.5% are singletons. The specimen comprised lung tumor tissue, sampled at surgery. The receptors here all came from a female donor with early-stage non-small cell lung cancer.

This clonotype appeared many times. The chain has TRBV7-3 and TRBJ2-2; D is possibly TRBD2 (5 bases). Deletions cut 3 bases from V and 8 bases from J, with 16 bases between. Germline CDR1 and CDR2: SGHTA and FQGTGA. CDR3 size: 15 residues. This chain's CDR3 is CASSFGLSHGGELFF. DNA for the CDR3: TGTGCCAGCAGCTTTGGACTTTCCCACGGGGGGGAGCTGTTTTTT.

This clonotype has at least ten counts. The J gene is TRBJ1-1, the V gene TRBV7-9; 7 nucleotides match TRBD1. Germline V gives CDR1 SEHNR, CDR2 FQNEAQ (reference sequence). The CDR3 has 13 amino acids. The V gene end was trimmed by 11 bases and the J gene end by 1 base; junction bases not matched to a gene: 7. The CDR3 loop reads CAADRVKNTEAFF. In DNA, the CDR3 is TGTGCCGCCGACAGGGTAAAGAACACTGAAGCTTTCTTT.

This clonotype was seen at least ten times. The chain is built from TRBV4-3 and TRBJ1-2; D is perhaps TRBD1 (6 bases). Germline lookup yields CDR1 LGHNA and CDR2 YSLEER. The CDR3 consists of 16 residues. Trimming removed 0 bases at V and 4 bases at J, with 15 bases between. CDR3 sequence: CASSQDSQGPFYGYTF. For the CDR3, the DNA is TGCGCCAGCAGCCAAGATTCCCAGGGGCCCTTCTATGGCTACACCTTC.

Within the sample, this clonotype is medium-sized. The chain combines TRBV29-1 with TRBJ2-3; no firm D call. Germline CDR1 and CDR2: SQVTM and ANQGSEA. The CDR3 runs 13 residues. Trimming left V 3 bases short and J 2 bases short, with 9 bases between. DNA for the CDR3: TGCAGCGTTGACGTTCAGCACACAGATACGCAGTATTTT. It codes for CSVDVQHTDTQYF.